The entry below gives a single T cell receptor (beta chain) sequence along with its context. The CDR3 contains 12 residues. V lost 4 bases to trimming and J lost 3 bases, with 7 bases between them. Germline V gene lookup returns CDR1 SGDLS and CDR2 YYNGEE. The sample originates from a study of blood T cell repertoires in COVID-19. Authors' data handling: Using reference gene primer amplification, nucleated cell counts were estimated. Measured with immunoSEQ multiplex PCR; TCRdb has only the in-frame clones, and not every one. D and trimming come from the DNA, and the V and J calls and clone size come from that table. There are over 65,000 clones in the sample; around 87% occur only once, and around 1% lies in the top ten.

The source material was peripheral blood. The sequence was obtained from a human donor in a cohort sampled during active COVID-19. The genes are TRBV9 and TRBJ1-1; no definite D call. The CDR3 DNA is TGTGCCAGCAGCCGAGTGGACACTGAAGCTTTCTTT. This encodes CASSRVDTEAFF.